These 30 T cell receptor beta chains came from one sample sequenced in a study of cytomegalovirus exposure and HLA in healthy donors. The PCR had 60 Vbeta and 13 Jbeta primers. Sequencing was performed with immunoSEQ multiplex PCR; in TCRdb, only in-frame clones are kept and a portion is missing. The sample yields 100,000 to 150,000 clones, about a sixth seen once. Material for sequencing was PBMCs. All receptors derive from a female donor in good health and CMV-seropositive.

This chain connects TRBV2 to TRBJ1-2; D gene unclear. From germline, CDR1 is SNHLY and CDR2 FYNNEI. Deletions cut 3 bases from V and 1 base from J, with 12 bases between. The CDR3 is 15 amino acids. CDR3 protein: CASSDPGSVNYGYTF. The DNA of the CDR3 is TGTGCCAGCAGTGACCCTGGGAGTGTTAACTATGGCTACACCTTC.

The table lists this clone with a few counts. The CDR3 DNA reads TGCGCCAGCAGTGAGTCGGCTAGCGGGAGGGCCTTGGGCTTCTACGAGCAGTACTTC. Encoded protein: CASSESASGRALGFYEQYF. The chain couples TRBV10-1 to TRBJ2-7; TRBD2 matches at 12 bases. The CDR3 covers 19 residues. After removal of 0 bases from V and 3 bases from J, the junction contained 12 bases not matched to a gene. Germline CDR1 and CDR2: WNHNN and SYGVQD (reference sequence).

The table lists this clone with a few counts. CDR3 sequence reads: CASSYRDYTYEQYF. The CDR3 DNA is TGTGCCAGCAGCTACAGGGATTACACCTACGAGCAGTACTTC. The chain carries TRBV7-9 and TRBJ2-7, with D maybe TRBD1 (6 bases). Germline V gives CDR1 SEHNR, CDR2 FQNEAQ (reference sequence). The CDR3 has 14 amino acids. V was clipped by 4 bases and J by 2 bases, with 12 bases between them. The full variable domain, in which reference TRBV7-9 and TRBJ2-7 provide the parts outside the CDR3, is DTGVSQNPRHKITKRGQNVTFRCDPISEHNRLYWYRQTLGQGPEFLTYFQNEAQLEKSRLLSDRFSAERPKGSFSTLEIQRTEQGDSAMYLCASSYRDYTYEQYFGPGTRLTVT.

The CDR3 spells CASSHEAWVGYGYTF. The CDR3 coding sequence is TGCGCCAGCAGCCACGAGGCATGGGTCGGCTATGGCTACACCTTC. The chain is built from TRBV4-1 and TRBJ1-2; D is unclear. CDR1 and CDR2 (germline): MGHRA, YSYEKL. CDR3 length equals 15 residues. Trimming removed 3 bases at V and 4 bases at J, with 15 bases between.

This clone was observed a handful of times. The chain joins TRBV9 to TRBJ2-7; 7 nucleotides match TRBD2. J gave up 2 bases and V 3 bases, and 5 bases lay outside the gene matches. This CDR3 has 14 residues. CDR1 is SGDLS, CDR2 YYNGEE, per germline. This CDR3 reads CASSAGGGTYEQYF. The CDR3 DNA reads TGTGCCAGCAGCGCTGGGGGGGGAACCTACGAGCAGTACTTC. The whole variable domain, filled in from reference TRBV9 and TRBJ2-7, reads DSGVTQTPKHLITATGQRVTLRCSPRSGDLSVYWYQQSLDQGLQFLIQYYNGEERAKGNILERFSAQQFPDLHSELNLSSLELGDSALYFCASSAGGGTYEQYFGPGTRLTVT.

This clone has a handful of counts. The V call is TRBV4-2, the J call TRBJ2-1, with 10 bases identical to TRBD2. The J segment lost 3 bases and the V segment lost 0 bases, leaving 8 bases of the junction unmatched. The CDR3 has 18 amino acids. Germline V gives CDR1 LGHNA, CDR2 YNFKEQ. The CDR3 nucleotides are TGTGCCAGCAGCCAAGATATAGCGGGGGGCCCGAACTACAATGAGCAGTTCTTC. Translated: CASSQDIAGGPNYNEQFF.

This clone came up a few times. This sequence joins TRBV28 and TRBJ1-5; possible D gene TRBD1, 6 bases. This CDR3 comprises 15 residues. CDR1 and CDR2 (germline): MDHEN, SYDVKM. Trimming took off 6 bases at V and 1 base at J, with 13 bases between the two ends. CDR3 in amino acids: CASRTDRSSNQPQHF. The CDR3 bases are TGTGCCAGCAGAACCGACAGGTCAAGCAATCAGCCCCAGCATTTT. Variable domain in full (rest from reference TRBV28 and TRBJ1-5): DVKVTQSSRYLVKRTGEKVFLECVQDMDHENMFWYRQDPGLGLRLIYFSYDVKMKEKGDIPEGYSVSREKKERFSLILESASTNQTSMYLCASRTDRSSNQPQHFGDGTRLSIL.

This chain joins TRBV5-1 and TRBJ2-1, with a tentative D call TRBD2 (6 bases). Germline lookup yields CDR1 SGHRS and CDR2 YFSETQ. The germline V and J ends were trimmed by 2 bases and 2 bases, with 20 bases remaining between them. CDR3 size: 18 residues. The CDR3 nucleotides are TGCGCCAGCAGCTTTGAGTCCGCGCGGGGAGCCGCCTACAATGAGCAGTTCTTC. Translated, it gives CASSFESARGAAYNEQFF.

The rearrangement links TRBV2 to TRBJ2-2; 8 bases agree with TRBD1. Unmatched junction bases numbered 9, after V lost 3 bases and J lost 3 bases. CDR1 is SNHLY and CDR2 is FYNNEI in the germline V gene. The CDR3 is made up of 17 amino acids. The CDR3 protein is CASSDIAGGGYTGELFF. Here the CDR3 DNA reads TGTGCCAGCAGTGATATTGCAGGGGGCGGTTACACCGGGGAGCTGTTTTTT.

The gene calls are TRBV9 and TRBJ2-7; 8 nucleotides agree with TRBD2. CDR1 is SGDLS and CDR2 is YYNGEE in the germline V gene. CDR3 length equals 14 residues. V trimming: 0 bases; J trimming: 6 bases; junction bases outside the gene matches: 5. CDR3 residues: CASSVAGGASEQYF. The CDR3 coding sequence is TGTGCCAGCAGCGTAGCGGGAGGGGCAAGCGAGCAGTACTTC.

This clone has only a few counts. The rearrangement uses TRBV2 and TRBJ2-5, with D perhaps matching TRBD2 (5 bases). V lost 8 bases to trimming and J lost 5 bases, with 12 bases between them. The CDR3 totals 12 residues. Germline V gene data show CDR1 as SNHLY and CDR2 as FYNNEI. CDR3 amino acids: CASRGRAETQYF. The CDR3, as DNA: TGTGCCAGCCGGGGTCGGGCGGAGACCCAGTACTTC.

V gene TRBV7-9 combines with J gene TRBJ1-1; possible D gene TRBD1, 5 bases. The CDR3 runs 15 residues. The germline CDR1 and CDR2 sequences are SEHNR and FQNEAQ (reference sequence). V dropped 3 bases and J dropped 3 bases, with 14 bases sitting between them. CDR3 protein: CASSLGGRWYTEAFF. CDR3 DNA sequence: TGTGCCAGCAGCTTGGGGGGACGGTGGTACACTGAAGCTTTCTTT.

The rearrangement joins TRBV7-2 to TRBJ2-7; 7 bases line up with TRBD1. V lost 3 bases to trimming and J lost 3 bases; unmatched junction nucleotides: 2. Germline CDR1 SGHTA, CDR2 FQGNSA. CDR3 length equals 13 residues. The CDR3 DNA reads as TGTGCCAGCAGCTTCGACAGGGTCTACGAGCAGTACTTC. Amino acids: CASSFDRVYEQYF.

This clone turned up a few times. This chain connects TRBV2 to TRBJ1-2; 7 positions match TRBD1. The length of the CDR3 is 14 residues. Unmatched junction bases numbered 13, after V lost 7 bases and J lost 8 bases. From germline, CDR1 is SNHLY and CDR2 FYNNEI. The CDR3 sequence: CASTMSDRVGGYTF. The CDR3 DNA reads as TGTGCCAGCACTATGTCCGACAGGGTAGGGGGCTACACCTTC.

This clone was found a few times. The gene calls are TRBV4-2 and TRBJ2-2; TRBD1 agrees at 9 bases. In germline, CDR1 is LGHNA, CDR2 YNFKEQ. The CDR3 has 19 residues. Trimming removed 3 bases from V and 8 bases from J; junction bases left unmatched: 19. This chain's CDR3 is CASSQEGQGITLRTGELFF. CDR3 nucleotides: TGTGCCAGCAGCCAGGAGGGACAGGGTATTACACTCCGGACTGGGGAGCTGTTTTTT.

This chain connects TRBV4-2 to TRBJ2-3; D may be TRBD1 (5 bases). Trimming removed 8 bases at V and 0 bases at J, with 18 bases between. Germline CDR1 LGHNA, CDR2 YNFKEQ. The CDR3 is 16 residues long. The CDR3 sequence is CASSQVVQVSTDTQYF. Here the CDR3 DNA reads TGTGCCAGCTCCCAAGTAGTACAGGTTAGCACAGATACGCAGTATTTT.

This clone has only a few counts. The chain links TRBV4-3 to TRBJ2-3, with D uncertain. The germline V gene encodes CDR1 LGHNA and CDR2 YSLEER. V was cut by 0 bases and J by 5 bases, with 12 bases left in between. This CDR3 is built from 15 residues. CDR3 nucleotide sequence: TGCGCCAGCAGCCAAGATAGGCAGGTTGGAGATACGCAGTATTTT. Protein: CASSQDRQVGDTQYF.

This clone was recorded a few times. The chain has TRBV29-1 and TRBJ2-2, with 9 nucleotides matching TRBD2. The CDR3 length is 15 residues. V trimming: 5 bases; J trimming: 5 bases; junction bases outside the gene matches: 9. CDR1 and CDR2 (germline): SQVTM, ANQGSEA. The CDR3: CSVRAGGPRTGELFF. CDR3 DNA: TGCAGCGTTCGGGCGGGAGGGCCACGGACCGGGGAGCTGTTTTTT.

There are a few counts of this clone. This chain connects TRBV19 to TRBJ2-7, with 14 bases aligning to TRBD2. CDR3 length: 15 residues. V shed 6 bases and J 5 bases; nucleotides not matched to a gene: 6. CDR1 is LNHDA and CDR2 is SQIVND in the germline V gene (reference sequence). As DNA, the CDR3 is TGTGCCAGTAGCGCTCCGACTAGCGGGAGGGACGAGCAGTACTTC. It is translated as CASSAPTSGRDEQYF.

This sequence joins TRBV13 and TRBJ2-3; 7 bases agree with TRBD2. Germline V gene lookup returns CDR1 PRHDT and CDR2 FYEKMQ (reference sequence). V lost 0 bases, J lost 0 bases, and 9 bases stayed unmatched. The CDR3 has 18 residues. The CDR3 sequence is CASSLGLAETSSTDTQYF. The CDR3 DNA is TGTGCCAGCAGCTTAGGGCTAGCGGAAACCTCTAGCACAGATACGCAGTATTTT.

Notes on this clone: This sample also contains other DNA sequences that code for the same CDR3. The chain couples TRBV5-1 to TRBJ1-1, with D perhaps TRBD1 (5 bases). Germline V gene data show CDR1 as SGHRS and CDR2 as YFSETQ. The CDR3 totals 13 residues. Trimming removed 3 bases from V and 1 base from J, with 7 bases in between. The CDR3 nucleotides read TGCGCCAGCAGCTCTGGACAGAACACTGAAGCTTTCTTT. Translation gives CASSSGQNTEAFF.

The chain carries TRBV6-5 and TRBJ2-5; 11 nucleotides match TRBD2. There are 15 residues in the CDR3. CDR1 MNHEY and CDR2 SVGAGI come from the germline V gene. Germline trimming cut 6 bases from V and 2 bases from J; bases unmatched to any gene: 5. CDR3 sequence reads: CASRRLAGSQETQYF. Written as DNA, the CDR3 is TGTGCCAGCAGACGACTAGCGGGGAGTCAAGAGACCCAGTACTTC.

This clone has only a few counts. The V gene is TRBV5-4, the J gene TRBJ1-1; D remains unclear. The CDR3 length is 14 residues. Germline CDR1 reads SGHNT; CDR2 reads YYREEE (reference sequence). Trimming cost V 1 base and J 9 bases, with 16 bases left between them. The CDR3 sequence is CASSLLREEGKAFF. DNA of the CDR3: TGTGCCAGCAGCTTGCTCCGAGAGGAGGGAAAAGCTTTCTTT.

This clone was picked up a small number of times. This chain uses TRBV7-6 with TRBJ1-4, with D unclear. V dropped 2 bases and J dropped 3 bases, with 13 bases sitting between them. CDR1 and CDR2 from the germline V gene are SGHVS and FNYEAQ. The length of the CDR3 is 16 residues. CDR3 bases: TGTGCCAGCAGCTTAAAGTCTATGGGCTCTAATGAAAAACTGTTTTTT. Translating it yields CASSLKSMGSNEKLFF.

The rearrangement links TRBV6-1 to TRBJ1-1, with a possible D match to TRBD1 (5 bases). Germline loops: CDR1 MNHNS, CDR2 SASEGT. The V and J ends lost 4 bases and 3 bases respectively, with 9 bases between them. CDR3 size: 13 residues. The CDR3 reads CASSVNRYTEAFF. Here the CDR3 DNA reads TGTGCCAGCAGTGTAAACAGGTACACTGAAGCTTTCTTT.

The gene calls are TRBV27 and TRBJ2-5; tentatively, D is TRBD2 (5 bases). This CDR3 is built from 14 residues. Between the trimmed V and J ends, which lost 4 bases and 10 bases, there was a span of 19 bases. CDR1 and CDR2 from the germline V gene are MNHEY and SMNVEV (reference sequence). The CDR3 region is CASSSTTTGWNQYF. The CDR3 nucleotides read TGTGCCAGCAGTTCGACGACTACGGGTTGGAACCAGTACTTC.

The J gene is TRBJ1-2, the V gene TRBV21-1; TRBD1 is the table's D call, not checked against the DNA. TRBV21-1 is flagged as a pseudogene. The CDR3 sequence is 17 residues long. CDR3 residues: CASIIVLTGGKGYGYTF. CDR3 DNA sequence: TGTGCCAGCATCATAGTCCTCACAGGGGGAAAAGGCTATGGCTACACCTTC.

This chain uses TRBV5-1 with TRBJ2-3; D perhaps matches TRBD2 (5 bases). The length of the CDR3 is 15 residues. The germline V gene has CDR1 SGHRS and CDR2 YFSETQ. V lost 2 bases and J lost 3, with 13 bases in between. CDR3 in DNA: TGCGCCAGCAGCTTCCAGGCCCGAGGGACAGATACGCAGTATTTT. This sequence encodes CASSFQARGTDTQYF.

This clone showed up just a few times. The rearrangement uses TRBV9 and TRBJ2-7; 8 nucleotides match TRBD2. The CDR3 consists of 13 residues. CDR1 SGDLS and CDR2 YYNGEE come from the germline V gene. V lost 6 bases and J lost 6; bases outside the gene matches: 8. CDR3 region: CASNPSGGGEQYF. In DNA form, the CDR3 reads TGTGCCAGCAACCCGAGCGGGGGTGGCGAGCAGTACTTC.

This sequence joins TRBV4-3 and TRBJ2-7; no definite D call. Trimming left V 1 base short and J 3 bases short, with 10 bases between. This CDR3 spans 14 amino acids. CDR1 is LGHNA, CDR2 YSLEER, per germline. The CDR3 DNA follows: TGCGCCAGCAGCCAAGCTTATCCAGTCTACGAGCAGTACTTC. Its protein product is CASSQAYPVYEQYF.